These T cell receptor beta chains were read from a single sample in a study of cytomegalovirus exposure and HLA in healthy donors. Sequencing was performed with immunoSEQ multiplex PCR; in TCRdb, only in-frame clones are kept and a portion is missing. The table lists some 170,000 clones, about two thirds of them singletons. Sample: PBMCs. The receptors stem from a young woman in good health and CMV-seronegative. The CDR3 runs from the conserved cysteine through the conserved F or W. Fields, in order: D gene, J gene, clone size, V gene, CDR3 protein, CDR3 DNA. A D gene is named only where the DNA matches it firmly. Rows may omit the clone size; those that give it use once, few, many or a size class.

>.|TRBJ2-3|.|TRBV7-9
CASSRGIDTQYF
TGTGCCAGCAGCCGAGGTATAGATACGCAGTATTTT
>.|TRBJ2-5|.|TRBV11-2
CASRQGQETQYF
TGTGCCAGCAGGCAGGGGCAAGAGACCCAGTACTTC
>TRBD1|TRBJ1-6|.|TRBV14
CASSQEVIPGGSSYNSPLHF
TGTGCCAGCAGCCAAGAAGTGATCCCAGGGGGCAGCTCCTATAATTCACCCCTCCACTTT
>TRBD1|TRBJ2-7|.|TRBV7-2
CASSTGQGWAYEQYF
TGTGCCAGCAGCACCGGACAGGGGTGGGCCTACGAGCAGTACTTC
>.|TRBJ1-2|.|TRBV7-2
CASSLQAGPNGYTF
TGTGCCAGCAGCTTACAGGCAGGGCCCAATGGCTACACCTTC
>.|TRBJ2-7|.|TRBV15
CATSRDRGAVDEQYF
TGTGCCACCAGCAGAGATCGGGGGGCAGTGGACGAGCAGTACTTC
>TRBD2|TRBJ2-4|.|TRBV19
CASQLGPSGSMAKNIQYF
TGTGCCAGTCAATTGGGGCCTAGCGGGAGTATGGCCAAAAACATTCAGTACTTC
>.|TRBJ2-3|.|TRBV7-2
CASSLTSFPTDTQYF
TGTGCCAGCAGCCTAACTAGTTTCCCCACAGATACGCAGTATTTT
>TRBD1|TRBJ1-2|.|TRBV6-1
CASSEGTGRDGYTF
TGTGCCAGCAGTGAAGGGACAGGGAGAGATGGCTACACCTTC
>TRBD2|TRBJ2-7|.|TRBV7-2
CASSLPGTSGETSHEQYF
TGTGCCAGCAGCCTCCCAGGGACTAGCGGGGAAACGTCCCACGAGCAGTACTTC
>.|TRBJ2-1|.|TRBV15
CATSREEEQFF
TGTGCCACCAGCAGAGAGGAGGAGCAGTTCTTC
>TRBD1|TRBJ2-5|.|TRBV10-3
CAISGGTGVEETQYF
TGTGCCATCAGTGGAGGGACAGGGGTTGAAGAGACCCAGTACTTC
>.|TRBJ1-6|.|TRBV6-6
CASSYEPQDSPLHF
TGTGCCAGCAGTTACGAACCTCAGGATTCACCCCTCCACTTT
>.|TRBJ1-5|once|TRBV28
CASSPFGPDQPQHF
TGTGCCAGCAGCCCCTTTGGGCCGGATCAGCCCCAGCATTTT
>.|TRBJ2-1|.|TRBV18
CASSPPGNEQFF
TGTGCCAGCTCACCGCCAGGGAATGAGCAGTTCTTC
>.|TRBJ2-5|few|TRBV5-6
CASSWEVKETQYF
TGTGCCAGCAGCTGGGAGGTTAAAGAGACCCAGTACTTC
>TRBD1|TRBJ2-7|few|TRBV2
CASSGQGIYEQYF
TGTGCCAGCAGTGGACAGGGGATCTACGAGCAGTACTTC
>.|TRBJ1-5|.|TRBV6-5
CASSPRGFNQPQHF
TGTGCCAGCAGCCCAAGGGGATTCAATCAGCCCCAGCATTTT
>TRBD1|TRBJ2-3|once|TRBV7-9
CASSPQGDTQYF
TGTGCCAGCAGCCCACAGGGGGATACGCAGTATTTT
>.|TRBJ1-1|.|TRBV30
CAWGGVTETEAFF
TGTGCCTGGGGGGGGGTGACAGAAACTGAAGCTTTCTTT
>TRBD2|TRBJ2-3|.|TRBV27
CASSLRLAGSTDTQYF
TGTGCCAGCAGTCTACGACTAGCGGGAAGCACAGATACGCAGTATTTT
>TRBD1|TRBJ1-5|once|TRBV19
CASSTTSHRGWQPQHF
TGTGCCAGTAGTACGACATCACACAGGGGGTGGCAGCCCCAGCATTTT
>.|TRBJ2-5|.|TRBV5-4
CASSFDSEETQYF
TGTGCCAGCAGCTTTGACAGCGAAGAGACCCAGTACTTC
>.|TRBJ2-1|.|TRBV15
CATSRAGIQGLNEQFF
TGTGCCACCAGCAGAGCGGGGATACAGGGTCTCAATGAGCAGTTCTTC
>.|TRBJ2-2|.|TRBV4-2
CASSQPRDGELFF
TGTGCCAGCAGCCAACCCAGGGACGGGGAGCTGTTTTTT
>.|TRBJ1-6|.|TRBV7-2
CASSSQRGPLHF
TGTGCCAGCAGCTCTCAAAGGGGTCCCCTCCACTTT
>.|TRBJ1-1|.|TRBV30
CAWSRSMNTEAFF
TGTGCCTGGTCAAGATCTATGAACACTGAAGCTTTCTTT
>TRBD1|TRBJ1-4|once|TRBV15
CATSKDRGYEKLFF
TGTGCCACCAGCAAGGACAGGGGGTATGAAAAACTGTTTTTT
>.|TRBJ2-2|.|TRBV4-1
CASSRRDGGAASTGELFF
TGCGCCAGCAGCCGACGCGACGGCGGAGCCGCGAGTACCGGGGAGCTGTTTTTT
>.|TRBJ1-5|.|TRBV5-6
CASSLAVWGGQPQHF
TGTGCCAGCAGCTTGGCCGTCTGGGGCGGACAGCCCCAGCATTTT
>.|TRBJ2-2|few|TRBV7-8
CASSFTGPNTGELFF
TGTGCCAGCAGCTTTACAGGGCCGAACACCGGGGAGCTGTTTTTT
>.|TRBJ1-1|once|TRBV10-3
CAISGPRDTEAFF
TGTGCCATCAGCGGGCCGAGGGACACTGAAGCTTTCTTT
>.|TRBJ1-1|.|TRBV2
CATRDIRNTEAFF
TGTGCCACCCGGGACATTCGGAACACTGAAGCTTTCTTT
>.|TRBJ1-2|.|TRBV25-1
CASSNPGWGGYTF
TGTGCCAGCAGTAATCCAGGGTGGGGAGGCTACACCTTC
>.|TRBJ2-7|.|TRBV20-1
CSAGLTYEQYF
TGCAGTGCTGGGCTTACCTACGAGCAGTACTTC
>.|TRBJ1-3|.|TRBV7-2
CASSFSAISGNTIYF
TGTGCCAGCAGCTTCTCAGCGATCTCTGGAAACACCATATATTTT
>.|TRBJ1-6|few|TRBV2
CASSETKRSPLHF
TGTGCCAGCAGTGAAACTAAGAGATCACCCCTCCACTTT
>.|TRBJ2-7|.|TRBV21-1
CASETGTGARYEQYF
TGTGCCAGCGAGACCGGGACAGGGGCCCGATACGAGCAGTACTTC
>.|TRBJ2-7|.|TRBV6-1
CASSADSNYEQYF
TGTGCCAGCAGTGCTGACAGTAACTACGAGCAGTACTTC
>.|TRBJ2-1|.|TRBV6-1
CASSAVTRIF
TGTGCCAGCAGTGCCGTGACGCGGATCTTC
>.|TRBJ1-6|.|TRBV4-3
CASSQEDRDYSPLHF
TGCGCCAGCAGCCAAGAGGACCGGGATTATTCACCCCTCCACTTT
>TRBD2|TRBJ2-1|.|TRBV2
CASATSGNYNEQFF
TGTGCCAGTGCCACTAGCGGGAACTACAATGAGCAGTTCTTC
>.|TRBJ1-4|few|TRBV5-4
CASSLTGTNEKLFF
TGTGCCAGCAGTTTGACGGGAACTAATGAAAAACTGTTTTTT
>.|TRBJ2-3|.|TRBV9
CASSVEGAETDTQYF
TGTGCCAGCAGCGTAGAAGGGGCAGAGACAGATACGCAGTATTTT